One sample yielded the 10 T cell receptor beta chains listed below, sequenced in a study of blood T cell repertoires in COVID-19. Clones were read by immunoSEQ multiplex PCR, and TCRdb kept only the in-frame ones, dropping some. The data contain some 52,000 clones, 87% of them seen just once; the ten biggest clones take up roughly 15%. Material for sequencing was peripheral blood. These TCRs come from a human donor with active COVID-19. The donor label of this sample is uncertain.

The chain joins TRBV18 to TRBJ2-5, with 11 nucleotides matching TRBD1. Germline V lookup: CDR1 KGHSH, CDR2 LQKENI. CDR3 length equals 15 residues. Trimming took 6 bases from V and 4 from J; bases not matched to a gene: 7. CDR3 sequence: CASSPRGTGGETQYF. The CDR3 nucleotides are TGTGCCAGCTCTCCTCGAGGGACAGGGGGAGAGACCCAGTACTTC.

The CDR3 region has the DNA TGTGCCAGCAGCTTGGCCGGGTACCCAGATACGCAGTATTTT. Protein product: CASSLAGYPDTQYF. The chain combines TRBV5-8 with TRBJ2-3; D uncertain. Trimming took 0 bases from V and 4 from J, leaving 9 bases between them. Per germline, CDR1 SGHTS and CDR2 YDEGEE. The length of the CDR3 is 14 residues.

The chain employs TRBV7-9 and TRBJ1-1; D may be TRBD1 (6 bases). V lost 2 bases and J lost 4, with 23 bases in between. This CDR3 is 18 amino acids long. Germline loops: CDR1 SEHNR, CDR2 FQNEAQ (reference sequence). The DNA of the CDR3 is TGTGCCAGCAGCTTATGCACCCGGGACAACTGTGGTGGCACTGAAGCTTTCTTT. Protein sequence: CASSLCTRDNCGGTEAFF.

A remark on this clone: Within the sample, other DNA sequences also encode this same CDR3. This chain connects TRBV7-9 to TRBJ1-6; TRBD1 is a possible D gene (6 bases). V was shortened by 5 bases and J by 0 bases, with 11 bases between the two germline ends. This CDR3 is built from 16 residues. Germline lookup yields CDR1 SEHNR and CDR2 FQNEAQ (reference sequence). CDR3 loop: CASSLGQSSYNSPLHF. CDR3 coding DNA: TGTGCCAGCAGCCTAGGACAGAGCTCCTATAATTCACCCCTCCACTTT.

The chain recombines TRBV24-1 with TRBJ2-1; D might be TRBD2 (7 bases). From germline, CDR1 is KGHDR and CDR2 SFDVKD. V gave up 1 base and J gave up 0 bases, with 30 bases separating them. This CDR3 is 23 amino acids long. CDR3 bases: TGTGCCACCAGTGATTTAAACAACATGGCGGGGGCCATAGGAAGGAGCTCCTACAATGAGCAGTTCTTC. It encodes CATSDLNNMAGAIGRSSYNEQFF.

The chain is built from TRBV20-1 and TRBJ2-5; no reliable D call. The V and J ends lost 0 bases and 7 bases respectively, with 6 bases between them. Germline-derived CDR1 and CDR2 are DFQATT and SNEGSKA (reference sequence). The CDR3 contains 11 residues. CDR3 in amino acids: CSARDPGTQYF. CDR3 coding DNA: TGCAGTGCTAGAGATCCCGGGACCCAGTACTTC.

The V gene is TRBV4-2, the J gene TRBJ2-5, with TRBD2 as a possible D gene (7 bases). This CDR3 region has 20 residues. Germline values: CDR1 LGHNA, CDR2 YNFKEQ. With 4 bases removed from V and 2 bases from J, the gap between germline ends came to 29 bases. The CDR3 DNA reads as TGTGCCAGCAGCCTAAGTCTAGCGGTGGGGGGGCCCTGGCGGCAAGAGACCCAGTACTTC. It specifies CASSLSLAVGGPWRQETQYF.

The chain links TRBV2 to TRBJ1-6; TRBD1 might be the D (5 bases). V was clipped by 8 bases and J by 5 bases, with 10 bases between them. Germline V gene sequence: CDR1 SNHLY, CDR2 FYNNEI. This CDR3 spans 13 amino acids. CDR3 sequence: CASGQGHNSPLHF. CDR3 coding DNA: TGTGCCAGCGGGCAGGGTCATAATTCACCCCTCCACTTT. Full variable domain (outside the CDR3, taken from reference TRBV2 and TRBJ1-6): EPEVTQTPSHQVTQMGQEVILRCVPISNHLYFYWYRQILGQKVEFLVSFYNNEISEKSEIFDDQFSVERPDGSNFTLKIRSTKLEDSAMYFCASGQGHNSPLHFGNGTRLTVT.

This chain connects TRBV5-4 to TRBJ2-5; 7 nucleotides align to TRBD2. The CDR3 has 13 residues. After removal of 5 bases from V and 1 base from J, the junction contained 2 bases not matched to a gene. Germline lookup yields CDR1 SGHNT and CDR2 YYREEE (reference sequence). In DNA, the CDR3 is TGTGCCAGCAGAGCTAGCGGCCAAGAGACCCAGTACTTC. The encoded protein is CASRASGQETQYF.

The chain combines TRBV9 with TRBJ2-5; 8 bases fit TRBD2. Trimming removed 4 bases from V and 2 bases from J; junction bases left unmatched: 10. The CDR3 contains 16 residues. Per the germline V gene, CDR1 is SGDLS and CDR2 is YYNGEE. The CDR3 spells CASSPLQGGGQETQYF. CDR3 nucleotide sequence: TGTGCCAGCAGCCCACTTCAGGGCGGGGGGCAAGAGACCCAGTACTTC.